Listed below are T cell receptor beta chains from one sample, sequenced in a study of OX40 agonist ivuxolimab in advanced cancers. The data were produced by immunoSEQ multiplex PCR, yet TCRdb's version contains in-frame clones alone and is incomplete. The table has about 100,000 clones, 85% to 90% seen once. The material was CD4+ or CD8+ T cells sorted from blood, obtained in a trial of the OX40 agonist ivuxolimab. Receptors originate from an adult with an advanced solid tumor such as melanoma, head and neck, liver or kidney cancer. CDR3s leave out the opening cysteine and the closing phenylalanine or tryptophan. Fields, in order: J gene, V gene, CDR3 protein.

TRBJ1-3,TRBV29-1,SVDATGSGNTIY
TRBJ2-5,TRBV4-1,ASSQVNSGWETQY
TRBJ1-2,TRBV5-6,ASSFQGVKYGYT
TRBJ1-2,TRBV5-6,ASRIEGDSKGYGYT
TRBJ2-2,TRBV5-1,ASSNRQSTGELF
TRBJ1-4,TRBV6-6,ASSPGTDNEKLF
TRBJ1-6,TRBV7-3,ASSSDRELGSPLH
TRBJ2-7,TRBV29-1,SVLSQGAYEQY
TRBJ1-6,TRBV4-1,ASSQEDRPGASPLH
TRBJ1-4,TRBV27,ASSFRYTNEKLF
TRBJ2-1,TRBV6-1,ATRRETGHMNEQF
TRBJ2-7,TRBV6-1,ASSERPISSYEQY
TRBJ1-2,TRBV2,ASREDGTS
TRBJ2-3,TRBV2,ASRPGGAGTDTQY
TRBJ1-5,TRBV12-2,ASRSPEGLYSNQPQH
TRBJ1-2,TRBV9,ASSAHRGATTNGYT
TRBJ2-7,TRBV5-1,ASSLDLGYEQY
TRBJ2-3,TRBV6-5,ASSGTSGRDTQY
TRBJ2-1,TRBV5-8,ASSFNVGSLSYNEQF
TRBJ1-3,TRBV30,AWSPTGVSGNTIY
TRBJ2-2,TRBV29-1,SVELGRWGGELF
TRBJ2-3,TRBV10-1,ASSESGKPADTQY
TRBJ1-4,TRBV30,AWSPTRRGGKEKLF
TRBJ2-2,TRBV5-6,ASSRGTGRGGELF
TRBJ2-3,TRBV7-9,ASSFSHTTDTQY
TRBJ1-5,TRBV27,ASSFIGQGGNQPQH
TRBJ2-2,TRBV7-8,ASSLVAGGTNTGELF
TRBJ2-7,TRBV4-3,ASSQDRRDYEQY
TRBJ1-6,TRBV7-6,ASSPSGADSPLH